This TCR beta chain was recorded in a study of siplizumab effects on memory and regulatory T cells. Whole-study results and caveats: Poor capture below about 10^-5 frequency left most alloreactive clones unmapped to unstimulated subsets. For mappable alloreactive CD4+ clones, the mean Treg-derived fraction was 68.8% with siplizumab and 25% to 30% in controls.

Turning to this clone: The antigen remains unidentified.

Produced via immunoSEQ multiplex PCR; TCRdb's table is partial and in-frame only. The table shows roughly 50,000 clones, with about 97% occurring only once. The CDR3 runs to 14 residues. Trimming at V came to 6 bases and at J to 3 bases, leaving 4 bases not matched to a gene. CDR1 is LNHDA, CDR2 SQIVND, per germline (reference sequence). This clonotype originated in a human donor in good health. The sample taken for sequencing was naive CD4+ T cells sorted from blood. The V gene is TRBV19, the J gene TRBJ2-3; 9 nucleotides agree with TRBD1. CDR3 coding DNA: TGTGCCAGTAGAGGGACAGGGTGGACAGATACGCAGTATTTT. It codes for CASRGTGWTDTQYF.